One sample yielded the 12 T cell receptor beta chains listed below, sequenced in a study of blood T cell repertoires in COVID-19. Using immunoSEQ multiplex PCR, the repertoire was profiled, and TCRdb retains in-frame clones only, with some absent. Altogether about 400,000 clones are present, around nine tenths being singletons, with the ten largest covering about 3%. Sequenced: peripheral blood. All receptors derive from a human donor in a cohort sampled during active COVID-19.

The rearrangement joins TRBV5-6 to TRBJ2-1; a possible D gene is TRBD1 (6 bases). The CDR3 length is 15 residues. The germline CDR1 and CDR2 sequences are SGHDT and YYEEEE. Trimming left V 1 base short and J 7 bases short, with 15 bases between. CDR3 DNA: TGTGCCAGCAGCTTGTTTTCAGGGGTAGGTAATGAGCAGTTCTTC. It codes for CASSLFSGVGNEQFF.

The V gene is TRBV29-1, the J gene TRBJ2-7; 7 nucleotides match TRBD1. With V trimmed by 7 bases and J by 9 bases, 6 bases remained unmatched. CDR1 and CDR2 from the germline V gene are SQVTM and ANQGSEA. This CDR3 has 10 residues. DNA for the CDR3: TGCAGCGCCTGGGGGACAGTGCAGTACTTC. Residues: CSAWGTVQYF.

CDR3 amino acids: CASSRRSGSYEQYF. The DNA of the CDR3 is TGTGCCAGCTCCCGGCGTAGCGGCTCCTACGAGCAGTACTTC. The rearrangement uses TRBV18 and TRBJ2-7; maybe TRBD2 (6 bases). Germline assignment: CDR1 KGHSH and CDR2 LQKENI. This CDR3 spans 14 amino acids. Trimming pared 6 bases from V and 0 bases from J, leaving 12 bases between. Supplemented by reference TRBV18 and TRBJ2-7, the full variable domain reads NAGVMQNPRHLVRRRGQEARLRCSPMKGHSHVYWYRQLPEEGLKFMVYLQKENIIDESGMPKERFSAEFPKEGPSILRIQQVVRGDSAAYFCASSRRSGSYEQYFGPGTRLTVT.

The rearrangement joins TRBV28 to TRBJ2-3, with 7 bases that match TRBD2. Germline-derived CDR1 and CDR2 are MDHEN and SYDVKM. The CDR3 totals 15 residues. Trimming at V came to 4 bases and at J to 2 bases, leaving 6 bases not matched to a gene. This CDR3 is CASSSRGSNTDTQYF. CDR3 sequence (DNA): TGTGCCAGCAGTTCCCGCGGGAGTAACACAGATACGCAGTATTTT.

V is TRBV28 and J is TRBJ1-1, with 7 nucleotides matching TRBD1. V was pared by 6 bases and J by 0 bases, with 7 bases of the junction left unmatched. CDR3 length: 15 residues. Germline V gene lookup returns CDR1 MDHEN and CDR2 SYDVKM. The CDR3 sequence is CASRETGPMNTEAFF. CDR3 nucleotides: TGTGCCAGCAGGGAGACAGGGCCCATGAACACTGAAGCTTTCTTT.

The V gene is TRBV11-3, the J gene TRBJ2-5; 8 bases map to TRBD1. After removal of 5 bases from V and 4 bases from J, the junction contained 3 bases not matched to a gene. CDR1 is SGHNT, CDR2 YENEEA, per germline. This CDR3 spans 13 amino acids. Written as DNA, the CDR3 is TGTGCCAGCAGCATCGGACAGGGAGAGACCCAGTACTTC. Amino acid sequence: CASSIGQGETQYF.

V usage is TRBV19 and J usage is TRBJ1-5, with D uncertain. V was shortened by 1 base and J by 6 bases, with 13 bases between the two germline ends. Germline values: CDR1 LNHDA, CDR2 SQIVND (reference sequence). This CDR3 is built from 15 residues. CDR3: CASSIVLGSGQPQHF. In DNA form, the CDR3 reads TGTGCCAGTAGTATAGTACTCGGTTCCGGTCAGCCCCAGCATTTT.

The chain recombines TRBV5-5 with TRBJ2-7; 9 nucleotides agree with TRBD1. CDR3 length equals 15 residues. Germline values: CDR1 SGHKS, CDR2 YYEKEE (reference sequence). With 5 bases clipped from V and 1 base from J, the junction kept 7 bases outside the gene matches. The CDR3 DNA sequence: TGTGCCAGCAGACTAAGGACAGGGGATTCCTACGAGCAGTACTTC. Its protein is CASRLRTGDSYEQYF. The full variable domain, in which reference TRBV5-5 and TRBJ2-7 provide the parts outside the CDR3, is DAGVTQSPTHLIKTRGQQVTLRCSPISGHKSVSWYQQVLGQGPQFIFQYYEKEERGRGNFPDRFSARQFPNYSSELNVNALLLGDSALYLCASRLRTGDSYEQYFGPGTRLTVT.

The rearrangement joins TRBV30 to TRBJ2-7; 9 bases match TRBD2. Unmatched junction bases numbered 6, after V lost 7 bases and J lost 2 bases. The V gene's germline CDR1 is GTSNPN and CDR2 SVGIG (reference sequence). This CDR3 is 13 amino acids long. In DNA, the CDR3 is TGTGCCTTCCAAGCGGGAGGCCCCTACGAGCAGTACTTC. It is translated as CAFQAGGPYEQYF.

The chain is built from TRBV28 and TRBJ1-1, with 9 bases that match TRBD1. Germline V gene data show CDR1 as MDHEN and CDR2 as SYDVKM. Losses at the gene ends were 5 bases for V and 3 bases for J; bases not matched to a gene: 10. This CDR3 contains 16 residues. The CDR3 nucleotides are TGTGCCAGCAGTCCCAGACAGGGGGGTAGGGACACTGAAGCTTTCTTT. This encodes CASSPRQGGRDTEAFF.

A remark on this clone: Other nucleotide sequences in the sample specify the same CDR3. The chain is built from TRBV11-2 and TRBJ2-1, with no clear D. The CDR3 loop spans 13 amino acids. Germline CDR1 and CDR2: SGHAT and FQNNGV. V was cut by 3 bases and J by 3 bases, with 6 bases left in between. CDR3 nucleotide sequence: TGTGCCAGCAGCTTCGCAGGCTACAATGAGCAGTTCTTC. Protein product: CASSFAGYNEQFF.

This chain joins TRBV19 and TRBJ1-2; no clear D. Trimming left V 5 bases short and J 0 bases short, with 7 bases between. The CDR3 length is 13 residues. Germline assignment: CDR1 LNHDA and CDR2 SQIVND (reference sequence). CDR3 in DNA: TGTGCCAGTAGTGGCACCACTAACTATGGCTACACCTTC. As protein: CASSGTTNYGYTF.